These T cell receptor beta chains were read from a single sample in a study of shared clonotypes between healthy human individuals. Using immunoSEQ multiplex PCR, the repertoire was profiled, and TCRdb retains in-frame clones only, with some absent. The sample records 1,400,000 or so clones, approximately 98.5% being singletons. The source material was naive CD4+ T cells sorted from blood. Receptors originate from a man aged 25 to 45 in good health. CDR3s include the opening cysteine and the closing phenylalanine or tryptophan.

V: TRBV9
J: TRBJ2-3
CDR3: CASTGSGSRSTDTQYF

V: TRBV6-5
J: TRBJ1-4
CDR3: CASSTTATNEKLFF

V: TRBV10-3
J: TRBJ1-1
CDR3: CAIMGAAGTEAFF

V: TRBV9
J: TRBJ1-1
CDR3: CASSSQTASRTEAFF

V: TRBV7-9
J: TRBJ2-4
CDR3: CASSRGRRDIQYF

V: TRBV9
J: TRBJ2-3
CDR3: CASSVSVAGVADTQYF

V: TRBV10-2
J: TRBJ2-3
CDR3: CASSPAGSGTDTQYF

V: TRBV28
J: TRBJ1-5
CDR3: CASSFSHQPQHF

V: TRBV28
J: TRBJ2-1
CDR3: CAGSAGGGFNEQFF

V: TRBV9
J: TRBJ2-5
CDR3: CASSPRDDQETQYF